Presented here are 29 T cell receptor beta chains from one specimen sequenced in a study of shared clonotypes between healthy human individuals. Assay: immunoSEQ multiplex PCR; the TCRdb copy retains only in-frame clones and omits some. Among approximately 2,000,000 clones listed, 85% to 95% were seen once. The material sequenced was naive CD4+ T cells from PBMCs. Subset meaning: CD45RA+ positively selected. The receptors derive from a man between 18 and 29 years old in good health. Some clones in this sample may be carry-over from other donors' samples.

CDR3 region: CASSAFAGNSNQPQHF. CDR3 in DNA: TGTGCCAGCAGTGCATTTGCAGGGAATAGCAATCAGCCCCAGCATTTT. The chain has TRBV6-1 and TRBJ1-5, with D possibly being TRBD1 (5 bases). This CDR3 comprises 16 residues. V was shortened by 4 bases and J by 0 bases, with 13 bases between the two germline ends. Germline CDR1 is MNHNS and CDR2 is SASEGT.

This clone has only one observation. The sample holds other DNA sequences that translate to the same CDR3. V gene TRBV7-2 combines with J gene TRBJ1-1; a weak D match, TRBD1 (5 bases). Per the germline V gene, CDR1 is SGHTA and CDR2 is FQGNSA. CDR3 length: 14 amino acids. V dropped 3 bases and J dropped 2 bases, with 10 bases sitting between them. The CDR3 sequence: CASSLGQSNTEAFF. CDR3 nucleotides: TGTGCCAGCAGCTTGGGGCAGAGCAACACTGAAGCTTTCTTT.

The V and J genes are TRBV5-4 and TRBJ2-7; 7 bases agree with TRBD2. Trimming at V came to 3 bases and at J to 3 bases, leaving 12 bases not matched to a gene. This CDR3 has 16 amino acids. In germline, CDR1 is SGHNT, CDR2 YYREEE (reference sequence). The CDR3 DNA is TGTGCCAGCAGCTCCCAGGTGGGAGGGAACCTCTACGAGCAGTACTTC. It specifies CASSSQVGGNLYEQYF.

This clone was seen only a few times. This chain links TRBV11-2 with TRBJ1-5; D gene uncertain. The germline V and J ends were trimmed by 5 bases and 1 base, with 12 bases remaining between them. Germline CDR1 and CDR2: SGHAT and FQNNGV. The CDR3 is made up of 15 amino acids. CDR3 in amino acids: CASSLSGRSNQPQHF. The DNA of the CDR3 is TGTGCCAGCAGCCTTTCTGGGAGAAGCAATCAGCCCCAGCATTTT.

The genes are TRBV29-1 and TRBJ1-2; possible D gene TRBD1, 5 bases. Deletions cut 7 bases from V and 4 bases from J, with 13 bases between. This CDR3 region has 12 residues. Germline V gene data show CDR1 as SQVTM and CDR2 as ANQGSEA. CDR3 sequence: CSAGGGPYGYTF. In DNA, the CDR3 is TGCAGCGCAGGTGGGGGTCCCTATGGCTACACCTTC.

The rearrangement uses TRBV10-3 and TRBJ1-5, with 8 bases identical to TRBD1. CDR3 length equals 15 residues. The V gene's germline CDR1 is ENHRY and CDR2 SYGVKD. V was clipped by 6 bases and J by 5 bases; unmatched bases: 9. CDR3: CAISDSDRGHQPQHF. The CDR3 bases are TGTGCCATCAGCGACTCTGACAGGGGCCATCAGCCCCAGCATTTT.

The chain uses TRBV28 and TRBJ2-1; no clear D gene. Germline CDR1 MDHEN, CDR2 SYDVKM. Trimming pared 5 bases from V and 0 bases from J, leaving 11 bases between. CDR3 length: 15 amino acids. CDR3 in DNA: TGTGCCAGCAGTCCCATCGAAGACTCCTACAATGAGCAGTTCTTC. Its protein is CASSPIEDSYNEQFF.

The J gene is TRBJ1-4, the V gene TRBV23-1; a weak D match, TRBD1 (5 bases). TRBV23-1 is recorded as an ORF, its role being uncertain. Trimming took 9 bases from V and 0 from J, leaving 17 bases between them. The CDR3 extends over 16 amino acids. The CDR3 region is CASWDGGGATNEKLFF. The CDR3 DNA reads as TGCGCCAGTTGGGACGGAGGAGGAGCAACTAATGAAAAACTGTTTTTT.

J is TRBJ1-1 and V is TRBV2; D not resolved. Germline-derived CDR1 and CDR2 are SNHLY and FYNNEI. The CDR3 contains 13 residues. Trimming shortened V by 6 bases and J by 5 bases, and 13 bases separated the two germline ends. CDR3 in amino acids: CASRDHLGTEAFF. For the CDR3, the DNA is TGTGCCAGCAGGGACCACTTGGGGACTGAAGCTTTCTTT.

The chain couples TRBV28 to TRBJ2-7, with D perhaps TRBD2 (6 bases). Per germline, CDR1 MDHEN and CDR2 SYDVKM. Between the trimmed V and J ends, which lost 8 bases and 9 bases, there was a span of 14 bases. This CDR3 is built from 11 residues. The CDR3 spells CASDSGLLQYF. CDR3 coding DNA: TGTGCCAGCGATTCGGGACTCTTGCAGTACTTC.

V gene TRBV6-5 combines with J gene TRBJ1-1; TRBD1 agrees at 12 bases. The junction had 5 bases not matched to a gene; V was cut back by 5 bases and J by 7 bases. CDR3 length equals 14 residues. The germline gives CDR1 MNHEY, CDR2 SVGAGI. The CDR3 DNA reads as TGTGCCAGCAGTGGGGACAGGGGGCGCGTTGAAGCTTTCTTT. The encoded protein is CASSGDRGRVEAFF.

The chain couples TRBV25-1 to TRBJ2-3, with TRBD2 as a possible D gene (6 bases). V lost 3 bases and J 4 bases, leaving 11 bases between the germline ends. Germline lookup yields CDR1 MGHDK and CDR2 SYGVNS. This CDR3 is 14 amino acids long. In DNA, the CDR3 is TGTGCCAGCAGTGACCGACTAGGCCCAGATACGCAGTATTTT. This codes for CASSDRLGPDTQYF.

This sequence joins TRBV6-1 and TRBJ1-2; D remains ambiguous. CDR3 length equals 15 residues. Germline V gene data show CDR1 as MNHNS and CDR2 as SASEGT. Trimming cost V 0 bases and J 3 bases, with 11 bases left between them. CDR3 sequence: CASSEASRRDYGYTF. The CDR3 DNA is TGTGCCAGCAGTGAAGCTTCGAGACGGGACTATGGCTACACCTTC.

The CDR3 nucleotides read TGTGCCAGTAGTATAGGACTCAGGGGCGCTTTCGCCGGGGAGCTGTTTTTT. Amino acids: CASSIGLRGAFAGELFF. The chain uses TRBV19 and TRBJ2-2; D perhaps matches TRBD1 (6 bases). The CDR3 runs 17 residues. The ends were cut back, 1 base at V and 6 bases at J, with 18 bases in the middle. CDR1 is LNHDA, CDR2 SQIVND, per germline (reference sequence).

This clone occurred a few times. The V gene is TRBV30, the J gene TRBJ1-2; TRBD1 matches 10 bases. V lost 2 bases to trimming and J lost 10 bases; unmatched junction nucleotides: 7. The CDR3 has 13 amino acids. Germline V gene sequence: CDR1 GTSNPN, CDR2 SVGIG (reference sequence). CDR3: CAWSLGTGELYTF. Written as DNA, the CDR3 is TGTGCCTGGAGTCTCGGGACAGGGGAACTCTACACCTTC.

The genes are TRBV19 and TRBJ2-7; TRBD1 is a possible D gene (6 bases). Per the germline V gene, CDR1 is LNHDA and CDR2 is SQIVND (reference sequence). The V end was cut by 1 base, the J end by 5 bases, with 12 bases between. The CDR3 extends over 14 amino acids. This CDR3 is CASSIGQGTNEQYF. The DNA of the CDR3 is TGTGCCAGTAGTATAGGGCAGGGGACCAACGAGCAGTACTTC.

The rearrangement uses TRBV5-5 and TRBJ2-1; TRBD2 agrees at 7 bases. Germline V lookup: CDR1 SGHKS, CDR2 YYEKEE (reference sequence). This CDR3 has 15 residues. Trimming took 4 bases from V and 7 from J; bases not matched to a gene: 11. Here the CDR3 DNA reads TGTGCCAGCAGCCCCCAAGCGGGGCCGGTGAATGAGCAGTTCTTC. This translates into CASSPQAGPVNEQFF.

V is TRBV5-8 and J is TRBJ1-3, with D tentatively TRBD1 (5 bases). Germline assignment: CDR1 SGHTS and CDR2 YDEGEE. Trimming took off 2 bases at V and 8 bases at J, with 14 bases between the two ends. The CDR3 runs to 14 residues. CDR3 coding DNA: TGTGCCAGCAGCTTTCTGCAGGAGGGGCACACCATATATTTT. It is translated as CASSFLQEGHTIYF.

This chain uses TRBV27 with TRBJ1-1, with 9 positions matching TRBD1. The CDR3 spans 16 residues. Germline loops: CDR1 MNHEY, CDR2 SMNVEV (reference sequence). J was trimmed by 1 base and V by 5 bases; bases with no gene match: 8. This CDR3 is CASSTRGQGPNTEAFF. The CDR3 DNA follows: TGTGCCAGCAGTACCCGCGGACAGGGGCCGAACACTGAAGCTTTCTTT.

J is TRBJ1-1 and V is TRBV18, with D tentatively TRBD1 (6 bases). The V and J ends lost 2 bases and 0 bases respectively, with 10 bases between them. The CDR3 loop spans 15 amino acids. Germline lookup yields CDR1 KGHSH and CDR2 LQKENI. In DNA, the CDR3 is TGTGCCAGCTCACCAATGGGGGCCCTGAACACTGAAGCTTTCTTT. Amino acids: CASSPMGALNTEAFF.

V and J are TRBV5-6 and TRBJ2-3; D call uncertain. Trimming removed 5 bases at V and 2 bases at J, with 6 bases between. The CDR3 has 12 amino acids. Germline assignment: CDR1 SGHDT and CDR2 YYEEEE. In DNA form, the CDR3 reads TGTGCCAGCAGATTTTACACAGATACGCAGTATTTT. It codes for CASRFYTDTQYF.

The gene calls are TRBV28 and TRBJ2-7; unclear D gene. The V gene's germline CDR1 is MDHEN and CDR2 SYDVKM. The CDR3 runs to 12 residues. The V and J ends lost 6 bases and 0 bases respectively, with 6 bases between them. CDR3 sequence: CASRTSSYEQYF. CDR3 DNA: TGTGCCAGCAGGACGAGCTCCTACGAGCAGTACTTC. The whole variable domain, filled in from reference TRBV28 and TRBJ2-7, reads DVKVTQSSRYLVKRTGEKVFLECVQDMDHENMFWYRQDPGLGLRLIYFSYDVKMKEKGDIPEGYSVSREKKERFSLILESASTNQTSMYLCASRTSSYEQYFGPGTRLTVT.

The V gene is TRBV2, the J gene TRBJ2-1; either TRBD1 or TRBD2 may supply D (5 bases each). With 2 bases removed from V and 0 bases from J, the gap between germline ends came to 14 bases. From germline, CDR1 is SNHLY and CDR2 FYNNEI. The CDR3 is 17 residues long. DNA of the CDR3: TGTGCCAGCAGTGAATTTGGGGCGGGCTCCTCCTACAATGAGCAGTTCTTC. This encodes CASSEFGAGSSYNEQFF.

The V and J genes are TRBV5-1 and TRBJ2-7; a weak D match, TRBD2 (6 bases). CDR1 SGHRS and CDR2 YFSETQ come from the germline V gene. V gave up 4 bases and J gave up 2 bases, with 16 bases separating them. The CDR3 sequence is 15 residues long. The CDR3, as DNA: TGCGCCAGCAGCCAGACGACTAGTCGCGCCTACGAGCAGTACTTC. As protein: CASSQTTSRAYEQYF.

This clone occurred once. CDR3 nucleotide sequence: TGTGCCAGCAGCTTAGGGGTGGGGGAGCCCCAGCATTTT. Translated: CASSLGVGEPQHF. This rearrangement joins TRBV11-2 to TRBJ1-5; D might be TRBD1 (5 bases). This CDR3 spans 13 amino acids. Germline loops: CDR1 SGHAT, CDR2 FQNNGV. Trimming took 1 base from V and 8 from J, leaving 9 bases between them. Using reference TRBV11-2 and TRBJ1-5 for the parts outside the CDR3, the full variable domain is EAGVAQSPRYKIIEKRQSVAFWCNPISGHATLYWYQQILGQGPKLLIQFQNNGVVDDSQLPKDRFSAERLKGVDSTLKIQPAKLEDSAVYLCASSLGVGEPQHFGDGTRLSIL.

This CDR3 reads CASSLLGGPGGDTQYF. The CDR3 DNA follows: TGCGCCAGCAGCTTGCTGGGGGGCCCGGGGGGAGATACGCAGTATTTT. The V and J genes are TRBV5-1 and TRBJ2-3; D is perhaps TRBD2 (7 bases). The V gene's germline CDR1 is SGHRS and CDR2 YFSETQ. V lost 1 base and J 5 bases, leaving 17 bases between the germline ends. The CDR3 contains 16 residues. The whole variable domain, remainder taken from reference TRBV5-1 and TRBJ2-3, is KAGVTQTPRYLIKTRGQQVTLSCSPISGHRSVSWYQQTPGQGLQFLFEYFSETQRNKGNFPGRFSGRQFSNSRSEMNVSTLELGDSALYLCASSLLGGPGGDTQYFGPGTRLTVL.

This chain connects TRBV29-1 to TRBJ2-5; the D is unclear. CDR3 length equals 12 residues. Germline V gene sequence: CDR1 SQVTM, CDR2 ANQGSEA. The V end was cut by 3 bases, the J end by 3 bases, with 8 bases between. The CDR3, as DNA: TGCAGCGTTGATCGGCTGGAAGAGACCCAGTACTTC. Its translation: CSVDRLEETQYF.

V and J are TRBV19 and TRBJ1-2; TRBD1 is a possible D gene (5 bases). Germline V CDR1 and CDR2: LNHDA, SQIVND (reference sequence). V lost 5 bases and J 5 bases, leaving 12 bases between the germline ends. The CDR3 extends over 13 amino acids. DNA for the CDR3: TGTGCCAGTAGTCCCCTGGGGGGGTATGGCTACACCTTC. Amino acid sequence: CASSPLGGYGYTF.

This chain uses TRBV6-5 with TRBJ2-1, with a weak D call TRBD1 (6 bases). V was clipped by 4 bases and J by 14 bases, with 21 bases between them. This CDR3 region has 14 residues. The germline V gene encodes CDR1 MNHEY and CDR2 SVGAGI. CDR3 nucleotides: TGTGCCAGCAGTTCTACTCCATCCACAGGGATCAAGTTCTTC. Amino acid sequence: CASSSTPSTGIKFF.